The sequence of this T cell receptor (beta chain) was determined in a study of Ad26.COV2.S vaccination and SARS-CoV-2 variants. Whole-study findings and limits: Vaccine and placebo recipients had comparable breadth of non-spike TCRs.

Treatment defined: around 19 received Ad26.COV2.S at low or high dose, single or two shots; about five received placebo; per-sample allocation not given. The samples date from day 63 after the first vaccine or placebo injection. Based in Boston, the donor was an adult of 18-55 years. On this clone itself: Its antigen is unknown.

Sequencing was performed with immunoSEQ multiplex PCR; in TCRdb, only in-frame clones are kept and a portion is missing. There are about 500,000 clones in the sample; 89% occur only once, and 1.7% lies in the top ten. This TCR was recovered from a person between 18 and 65 years old who received the Ad26.COV2.S COVID-19 vaccine or a placebo. The sample here was peripheral blood, taken in a trial of Ad26.COV2.S vaccine versus placebo.

CDR3 nucleotide sequence: TGTGCCAGCATTGGACAGGGAGATACGCAGTATTTT. Protein: CASIGQGDTQYF. The chain is built from TRBV6-5 and TRBJ2-3; TRBD1 matches at 8 bases. CDR3 size: 12 residues. The V segment lost 7 bases and the J segment 5 bases; nucleotides outside the gene matches: 2. Looked up from germline, CDR1 is MNHEY and CDR2 is SVGAGI.